A selection of T cell receptor beta chains follows, all from one sample in a study of shared clonotypes between healthy human individuals. Measured with immunoSEQ multiplex PCR; TCRdb has only the in-frame clones, and not every one. The sample holds about 2.1 million clones, more than 85% seen once. Sequencing input: naive CD8+ T cells from PBMCs. These receptor sequences come from a man between 18 and 29 years old in good health. Some clones in this sample may be carry-over from other donors' samples. The CDR3 runs from the conserved cysteine through the conserved F or W.

>TRBV30|TRBJ2-1
CACSGGSMYNEQFF
>TRBV6-5|TRBJ2-2
CASSYSIGGELFF
>TRBV7-9|TRBJ1-4
CASSRPLGLDRKLFF
>TRBV5-4|TRBJ1-1
CASSTRDSTHAEAFF
>TRBV19|TRBJ2-2
CASSIRGTTGELFF
>TRBV6-5|TRBJ2-3
CASSYSRSPTDTQYF
>TRBV9|TRBJ2-1
CASSVDGRPVEEQFF
>TRBV5-6|TRBJ1-1
CASSPGQFNTEAFF
>TRBV27|TRBJ2-5
CASSKGQTQYF
>TRBV9|TRBJ2-5
CASSPRAGTGYISGETQYF
>TRBV6-5|TRBJ1-1
CATRQGYNTEAFF
>TRBV5-1|TRBJ2-3
CASSHFFSGRGDTQYF
>TRBV11-2|TRBJ1-4
CASSLGPWAAATNEKLFF
>TRBV19|TRBJ1-3
CASSMVISGNTIYF
>TRBV27|TRBJ2-6
CASSFRVPGASGANVLTF
>TRBV6-6|TRBJ2-3
CASSYYPGQITDTQYF
>TRBV5-1|TRBJ2-5
CASSLESWQETQYF
>TRBV27|NA
CASSPYSGAYEQYF
>TRBV7-9|TRBJ2-5
CASSRTGFQETQYF
>TRBV4-1|TRBJ2-4
CASSQDRGDFQYF
>TRBV6-6|TRBJ1-1
CASSYSQGANTEAFF
>TRBV29-1|NA
CSVVPGTGEQYF
>TRBV27|TRBJ2-3
CASSELGLAGADTQYF
>TRBV28|TRBJ1-4
CASSSSFRGLGDLDNEKLFF
>TRBV7-9|TRBJ1-1
CASRLSGTALNTEAFF
>TRBV9|TRBJ2-3
CASNRGTASTDTQYF
>TRBV28|TRBJ2-3
CASSLRLAGSPATDTQYF
>TRBV29-1|TRBJ2-1
CSVETTEHLFYNEQFF